This TCR beta chain was captured in a study of monozygotic twins with cystic fibrosis (dated by TCRdb to about 2021). The study in broad terms: Barcoded libraries were prepared from 2.5 to 3.5 micrograms of fragmented DNA with around 15 PCR cycles. The study compared TCR beta repertoires within and between 16 monozygotic twin pairs with cystic fibrosis to assess genetic influence on V and J gene usage. Ten female and six male twin pairs, aged about 2.0 to 36.4 years (median around 9 years) and mostly children and adolescents, were included in the cohort. Twins were ranked among roughly 1,100 cohort participants for weight-for-height and FEVPerc (FEV1 disease centile) at the day of blood sampling. Data for three of the twin pairs had been reported previously in another context.

Results and caveats for the whole study, not just this receptor: Simpson clonality was found to be generally low (median 0.0095), suggesting a naive-dominated repertoire, although higher clonality was observed in the most severely affected patients. In 13 of 16 pairs, V gene usage most closely resembled the co-twin's, and the same held for J usage in 8 of 16 pairs, a pattern suggesting genetic constraints. The cohort was small, and the number of shared CDR3s showed no association with age, concordance or disease severity. Monozygotic CF twin pairs shared significantly more nucleotide-identical clonotypes within each pair than unrelated CF individuals shared with one another (P = 0.000026, Mann-Whitney).

Following the manufacturer's instructions, the researchers used the immunoSEQ immune profiling system to amplify TCR beta CDR3 regions via multiplex PCR. An Illumina NextSeq system was used to carry out the sequencing. Under the source paper's analysis protocol: Sequence data were processed on the immunoSEQ Analyzer platform, and clonality was calculated as the square root of Simpson's index of productive rearrangements. Similarity in V and J usage was measured by Jensen-Shannon distance, and OLGA was used to compute CDR3 generation probabilities. Shared CDR3 sequences were searched in the immuneACCESS database (August 2020) and in VDJdb (December 2020). The table was pulled from immuneACCESS by TCRdb, which kept in-frame rearrangements only. Such tables lose some clones; where checked, under half of the loss comes from unresolved V genes, and the rest has no known cause. D and trimming come from the DNA, and the V and J calls and clone size come from that table. This sample is represented by approximately 25,000 clones; under 95% of them were singletons. The ten largest clones add up to approximately 0.3% of the sample.

Points on this clone: Its antigen remains unidentified. It has no much larger one-base neighbor in the sample; base qualities were not kept.

The twin pairs came from the European Cystic Fibrosis Twin and Sibling Study Cohort, a cohort that recruited patients from over a hundred CF clinics across 14 European countries. Zygosity and CFTR genotype were verified in-house, with zygosity tested by multiplex PCR of nine short tandem repeat loci. Peripheral blood was taken from each twin, and clinical parameters were recorded on the day of blood sampling. Genomic DNA was isolated from peripheral blood cells with phenol/chloroform and kept in TE buffer at 4 degrees C. Trimming accounts for 5 bases at V and 1 base at J, while the number of junction bases matched to no gene is 5. As encoded in the germline V gene, CDR1 is ENHRY while CDR2 is SYGVKD. The CDR3 numbers 15 residues from cysteine through phenylalanine. Left in the record is the CDR3 DNA by itself, 45 bases read in frame from the first base.

This receptor was identified in a girl under 10 years old with cystic fibrosis. Here the chain combines TRBV10-3 and TRBJ1-1, and TRBD1 matches 9 of the central bases. The sample comprised blood. The CDR3 protein: CAISRDREANTEAFF. The DNA sequence is as follows: TGTGCCATCAGTAGGGACAGGGAGGCGAACACTGAAGCTTTCTTT.